Listed here are 30 T cell receptor beta chains from one sample, sequenced in a study of T cells in Graves' hyperthyroidism and ophthalmopathy. RNA transcripts yielded amplified TCR beta CDR3 regions. The primer set for the first-round RT-PCR of the TCR CDR3 was HTBI. TCRdb reprocessed the multiplex PCR reads with MiXCR, giving one entry per CDR3 protein. The sample includes about 610,000 distinct CDR3 sequences, approximately 15% of them seen just once. Sequenced material: blood. These receptors all stem from a woman aged 40 to 50 with Graves' ophthalmopathy.

The sample holds a few counts of this clonotype. At one of its ends the junction is not consistent with the germline gene, which may arise from a read error. The gene calls are TRBV28 and TRBJ2-5, with 8 bases aligning to TRBD1. The germline V gene encodes CDR1 MDHEN and CDR2 SYDVKM. The CDR3 extends over 13 amino acids. The CDR3 sequence is CARRQGQKETQYF. The CDR3 nucleotides are TGTGCCCGCAGACAGGGGCAAAAAGAGACCCAGTACTTC.

This chain joins TRBV18 and TRBJ2-7; D ambiguous. The CDR3 is made up of 15 amino acids. Per the germline V gene, CDR1 is KGHSH and CDR2 is LQKENI. The V gene lost 3 bases and the J gene lost 1 base, with 13 bases spanning the gap. The CDR3 bases are TGTGCCAGCTCACCGGAAACCGGGTCATCCTACGAGCAGTACTTC. Amino acid sequence: CASSPETGSSYEQYF.

The V call is TRBV30, the J call TRBJ2-5; tentatively, D is TRBD1 or TRBD2 (5 bases each). Germline assignment: CDR1 GTSNPN and CDR2 SVGIG (reference sequence). This CDR3 comprises 12 residues. V was cut by 3 bases and J by 4 bases, with 9 bases left in between. The CDR3 sequence is CAWRAGRETQYF. CDR3 DNA: TGTGCCTGGAGGGCAGGGAGAGAGACCCAGTACTTC.

This clonotype showed up just a few times. V and J are TRBV12-3 or TRBV12-4 and TRBJ2-4, with unresolved D. CDR3 length: 13 residues. The ends were cut back, 6 bases at V and 0 bases at J, with 6 bases in the middle. The CDR3, as DNA: TGTGCCAGCAGGCCAATAGCCAAAAACATTCAGTACTTC. Its translation: CASRPIAKNIQYF.

This clonotype has at least ten counts. The V call is TRBV6-5, the J call TRBJ2-2; D is perhaps TRBD1 or TRBD2 (6 bases each). This CDR3 is 16 amino acids long. With 2 bases removed from V and 7 bases from J, the gap between germline ends came to 17 bases. CDR1 MNHEY and CDR2 SVGAGI come from the germline V gene. Here the CDR3 DNA reads TGTGCCAGCAGTTACACCATGGGGGGCCGGGGCGGGGAGCTGTTTTTT. It codes for CASSYTMGGRGGELFF.

The chain links TRBV7-2 to TRBJ2-7; 12 positions agree with TRBD2. Germline assignment: CDR1 SGHTA and CDR2 FQGNSA. V dropped 5 bases and J dropped 7; count of bases not matched to a gene: 6. The CDR3 totals 14 residues. CDR3: CASSPSGLAGEQYF. The CDR3, as DNA: TGTGCCAGCAGCCCGAGCGGACTAGCGGGAGAGCAGTACTTC.

This clonotype was seen repeatedly, ten times or more. J is TRBJ2-4 and V is TRBV29-1, with 10 bases fitting TRBD1. Germline loops: CDR1 SQVTM, CDR2 ANQGSEA. V was clipped by 6 bases and J by 6 bases; unmatched bases: 5. This CDR3 has 13 amino acids. CDR3 in DNA: TGCAGCGTCCTACGGGACAGGGGAAACATTCAGTACTTC. Its protein product is CSVLRDRGNIQYF.

V usage is TRBV28 and J usage is TRBJ2-7, with 7 positions matching TRBD2. There are 17 residues in the CDR3. Germline trimming cut 10 bases from V and 2 bases from J; bases unmatched to any gene: 20. Germline V lookup: CDR1 MDHEN, CDR2 SYDVKM. CDR3 loop: CATNLPRASGSAYEQYF. For the CDR3, the DNA is TGTGCCACCAACCTCCCTCGGGCTAGCGGATCCGCCTACGAGCAGTACTTC.

This clonotype has just a few counts. This chain connects TRBV7-8 to TRBJ1-5; D uncertain. V was trimmed by 5 bases and J by 0 bases, leaving 11 bases between them. Germline V gives CDR1 SGHVS, CDR2 FQNEAQ. The CDR3 covers 15 residues. In DNA form, the CDR3 reads TGTGCCAGCAGCGATAGTAGGGTTAGCAATCAGCCCCAGCATTTT. Translating gives CASSDSRVSNQPQHF.

This clonotype has ten or more counts. The rearrangement links TRBV29-1 to TRBJ2-7, with 9 positions matching TRBD1. The CDR3 has 13 residues. The V gene's germline CDR1 is SQVTM and CDR2 ANQGSEA. The V gene end was trimmed by 3 bases and the J gene end by 6 bases; junction bases not matched to a gene: 6. The CDR3 coding sequence is TGCAGCGTTGACGGGACAGGGCAGGGCGAGCAGTACTTC. This translates into CSVDGTGQGEQYF.

The chain employs TRBV6-1 and TRBJ2-6, with a tentative D call TRBD1 (5 bases). The germline V gene encodes CDR1 MNHNS and CDR2 SASEGT. V lost 7 bases, J lost 4 bases, and 14 bases lay in between. This CDR3 has 15 amino acids. The CDR3 sequence is CASTIPGIGANVLTF. As DNA, the CDR3 is TGTGCCAGCACCATCCCAGGGATCGGGGCCAACGTCCTGACTTTC.

This rearrangement joins TRBV7-2 to TRBJ1-1, with TRBD1 as a possible D gene (5 bases). Germline V gives CDR1 SGHTA, CDR2 FQGNSA. The ends were cut back, 3 bases at V and 6 bases at J, with 11 bases in the middle. The CDR3 covers 13 residues. In DNA, the CDR3 is TGTGCCAGCAGCTTCGAAGGGGACTCTGAAGCTTTCTTT. This codes for CASSFEGDSEAFF.

This clonotype was seen many times. This chain connects TRBV11-2 to TRBJ2-2; the D gene is possibly TRBD2 (5 bases). Trimming removed 0 bases from V and 0 bases from J, with 8 bases in between. This CDR3 is 16 amino acids long. Germline V CDR1 and CDR2: SGHAT, FQNNGV. CDR3: CASSLDTGTNTGELFF. The CDR3 DNA reads TGTGCCAGCAGCTTAGATACCGGGACGAACACCGGGGAGCTGTTTTTT.

This clonotype was recorded at least ten times. V gene TRBV15 combines with J gene TRBJ2-7, with D possibly matching TRBD1 (6 bases). Trimming left V 5 bases short and J 4 bases short, with 15 bases between. The CDR3 runs 14 residues. Germline V gene sequence: CDR1 LNHNV, CDR2 YYDKDF (reference sequence). In DNA, the CDR3 is TGTGCCACCAGCGGGAAGGACAGTAGGTACGAGCAGTACTTC. Its translation is CATSGKDSRYEQYF.

This clonotype was seen at least ten times. The chain carries TRBV2 and TRBJ1-5; D is undetermined. The germline V and J ends were trimmed by 2 bases and 1 base, with 6 bases remaining between them. The CDR3 runs 14 residues. Germline lookup yields CDR1 SNHLY and CDR2 FYNNEI. The CDR3 DNA reads TGTGCCAGCAGTGAACTGGGGAGCAATCAGCCCCAGCATTTT. The encoded protein is CASSELGSNQPQHF.

The chain employs TRBV6-5 and TRBJ2-5; no firm D call. V was cut by 1 base and J by 7 bases, with 10 bases left in between. CDR3 size: 13 residues. Germline CDR1 MNHEY, CDR2 SVGAGI. The CDR3 loop reads CASSYLNVGTQYF. CDR3 coding DNA: TGTGCCAGCAGTTACTTAAACGTGGGGACCCAGTACTTC.

This clonotype was seen many times. The gene calls are TRBV6-5 and TRBJ2-7; no clear D. With 4 bases removed from V and 3 bases from J, the gap between germline ends came to 10 bases. This CDR3 has 13 residues. Per the germline V gene, CDR1 is MNHEY and CDR2 is SVGAGI. The CDR3 sequence is CASSSPFYYEQYF. CDR3 bases: TGTGCCAGCAGTTCACCATTCTACTACGAGCAGTACTTC.

This clonotype has a count of ten or more. The V gene is TRBV7-8, the J gene TRBJ1-1; no clear D. The CDR3 loop spans 12 amino acids. Germline CDR1 is SGHVS and CDR2 is FQNEAQ. Trimming took 5 bases from V and 11 from J, leaving 15 bases between them. The CDR3 DNA reads TGTGCCAGCAGCCCACTCGGGTTCTCGGCTTTCTTT. Translation gives CASSPLGFSAFF. The whole variable domain, filled in from reference TRBV7-8 and TRBJ1-1, reads GAGVSQSPRYKVAKRGQDVALRCDPISGHVSLFWYQQALGQGPEFLTYFQNEAQLDKSGLPSDRFFAERPEGSVSTLKIQRTQQEDSAVYLCASSPLGFSAFFGQGTRLTVV.

The rearrangement uses TRBV6-2 or TRBV6-3 and TRBJ2-7; D uncertain. Germline-derived CDR1 and CDR2 are MNHEY and SVGEGT. The CDR3 covers 11 residues. Between the trimmed V and J ends, which lost 6 bases and 6 bases, there was a span of 9 bases. Written as DNA, the CDR3 is TGTGCCAGCAGCCAGAGGCGCGAGCAGTACTTC. Encoded protein: CASSQRREQYF.

This clonotype was picked up a small number of times. The V call is TRBV6-1, the J call TRBJ2-2; D may be TRBD1 (5 bases). From germline, CDR1 is MNHNS and CDR2 SASEGT. The CDR3 runs to 16 residues. V lost 3 bases and J lost 1, with 12 bases in between. The CDR3 DNA sequence: TGTGCCAGCAGTGATTATTATAGGGGGAACACCGGGGAGCTGTTTTTT. Amino acids: CASSDYYRGNTGELFF.

The chain employs TRBV11-2 and TRBJ1-1; TRBD1 matches 12 bases. The CDR3 spans 18 residues. The trim removed 6 bases at V and 4 bases at J, leaving 15 bases unmatched. Germline lookup yields CDR1 SGHAT and CDR2 FQNNGV. CDR3 protein: CASSHGAGTGGAGTEAFF. The CDR3 coding sequence is TGTGCCAGCAGTCACGGAGCCGGGACAGGGGGCGCGGGCACTGAAGCTTTCTTT.

Many counts were recorded for this clonotype. V usage is TRBV6-2 or TRBV6-3 and J usage is TRBJ2-7; D remains ambiguous. Per the germline V gene, CDR1 is MNHEY and CDR2 is SVGEGT. V was cut by 4 bases and J by 11 bases, with 12 bases left in between. The length of the CDR3 is 11 residues. CDR3 residues: CASSSHWEEYF. As DNA, the CDR3 is TGTGCCAGCAGTTCCCATTGGGAAGAGTACTTC.

V gene TRBV7-9 combines with J gene TRBJ1-1; no clear D gene. Deletions cut 7 bases from V and 5 bases from J, with 5 bases between. The CDR3 runs to 10 residues. The V gene's germline CDR1 is SEHNR and CDR2 FQNEAQ (reference sequence). The CDR3: CASTLTEAFF. CDR3 bases: TGTGCCAGCACTCTAACTGAAGCTTTCTTT.

On this clonotype itself: This may stem from a read error, because a much larger clone lies one nucleotide away. This chain connects TRBV27 to TRBJ1-5; TRBD1 matches 10 bases. This CDR3 comprises 15 residues. Per germline, CDR1 MNHEY and CDR2 SMNVEV (reference sequence). The CDR3 sequence: CASSFGTGVNHPQHF. CDR3 bases: TGTGCCAGCAGTTTCGGGACAGGGGTTAATCATCCCCAGCATTTT.

This clonotype showed up many times. The chain is built from TRBV27 and TRBJ1-1; 9 bases match TRBD1. CDR3 length equals 15 residues. V gave up 6 bases and J gave up 1 base; unmatched junction bases: 6. Germline assignment: CDR1 MNHEY and CDR2 SMNVEV (reference sequence). CDR3 coding DNA: TGTGCCAGCAGAACTGGACAGGGGCCGAACACTGAAGCTTTCTTT. It yields the protein CASRTGQGPNTEAFF.

This clonotype appeared many times. The chain couples TRBV2 to TRBJ2-7, with D tentatively TRBD2 (5 bases). This CDR3 region has 13 residues. The V gene lost 7 bases and the J gene lost 5 bases, with 15 bases spanning the gap. Germline V lookup: CDR1 SNHLY, CDR2 FYNNEI. CDR3 in DNA: TGTGCCAGCAAGAATTTAGCGCTCCACGAGCAGTACTTC. This sequence encodes CASKNLALHEQYF.

This clonotype was recorded many times. The chain joins TRBV10-3 to TRBJ1-2; 7 positions agree with TRBD1. CDR1 and CDR2 from the germline V gene are ENHRY and SYGVKD. The CDR3 spans 14 residues. J was trimmed by 0 bases and V by 6 bases; bases with no gene match: 4. This CDR3 is CAISPGTANYGYTF. CDR3 nucleotide sequence: TGTGCCATCAGCCCCGGGACAGCTAACTATGGCTACACCTTC.

The sample holds a few counts of this clonotype. The rearrangement uses TRBV4-1 and TRBJ1-3; D gene unclear. Germline-derived CDR1 and CDR2 are MGHRA and YSYEKL. With 1 base removed from V and 8 bases from J, the gap between germline ends came to 15 bases. This CDR3 has 15 amino acids. CDR3 residues: CASSQVVGLEDTIYF. The CDR3 nucleotides are TGCGCCAGCAGCCAAGTGGTAGGACTCGAGGACACCATATATTTT.

This clonotype was seen at least ten times. V is TRBV7-9 and J is TRBJ1-5; D unclear. The CDR3 runs 15 residues. The germline V gene encodes CDR1 SEHNR and CDR2 FQNEAQ (reference sequence). The ends were cut back, 0 bases at V and 4 bases at J, with 10 bases in the middle. This CDR3 is CASSLALGENQPQHF. DNA for the CDR3: TGTGCCAGCAGCTTAGCGCTAGGAGAGAATCAGCCCCAGCATTTT.

This clonotype was counted many times. V gene TRBV7-2 combines with J gene TRBJ2-2; the match to TRBD2 covers 10 bases. Germline trimming cut 0 bases from V and 8 bases from J; bases unmatched to any gene: 3. CDR1 SGHTA and CDR2 FQGNSA come from the germline V gene. The CDR3 extends over 15 amino acids. In DNA, the CDR3 is TGTGCCAGCAGCTTAGCTGGTAGCGGGAGGGGGGAGCTGTTTTTT. Protein product: CASSLAGSGRGELFF.